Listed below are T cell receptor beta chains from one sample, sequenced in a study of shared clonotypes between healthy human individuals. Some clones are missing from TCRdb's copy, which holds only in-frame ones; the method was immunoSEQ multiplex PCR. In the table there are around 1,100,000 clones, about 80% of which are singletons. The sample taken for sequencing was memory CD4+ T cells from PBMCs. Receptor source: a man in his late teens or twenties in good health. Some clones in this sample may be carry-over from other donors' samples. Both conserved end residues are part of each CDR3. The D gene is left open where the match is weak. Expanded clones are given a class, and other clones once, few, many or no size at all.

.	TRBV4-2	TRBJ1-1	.	TGTGCCAGCAGCCAATCACAGAACATGAACACTGAAGCTTTCTTT	CASSQSQNMNTEAFF
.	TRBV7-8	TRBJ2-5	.	TGTGCCAGCAGCTTAGGTCCGGGAGAGACCCAGTACTTC	CASSLGPGETQYF
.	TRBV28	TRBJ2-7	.	TGTGCCAGCAGCTGGTCCCAGGGGGGCGAGCAGTACTTC	CASSWSQGGEQYF
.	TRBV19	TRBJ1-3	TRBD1	TGTGCCAGTAACCGACAGGGGAGGAACACCATATATTTT	CASNRQGRNTIYF
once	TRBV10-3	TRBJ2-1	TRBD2	TGTGCCATCAGCCCACTAGCGGGACTCTACAATGAGCAGTTCTTC	CAISPLAGLYNEQFF
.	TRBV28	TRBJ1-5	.	TGTGCCAGCAGTTGGGCGGGGGGGAATCAGCCCCAGCATTTT	CASSWAGGNQPQHF
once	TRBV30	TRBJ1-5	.	TGTGCCTGGAGAGACCGCGCACGGAACAATCAGCCCCAGCATTTT	CAWRDRARNNQPQHF
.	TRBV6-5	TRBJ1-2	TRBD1	TGTGCCGTATCAGGGGGCAACTATGGCTACACCTTC	CAVSGGNYGYTF
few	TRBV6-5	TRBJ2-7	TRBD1	TGTGCCAGCAGTTACGTTGCAGGGGGCCCCTACGAGCAGTACTTC	CASSYVAGGPYEQYF
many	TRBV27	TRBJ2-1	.	TGTGCCAGCACCTATTGGGGGGAGCAGTTCTTC	CASTYWGEQFF
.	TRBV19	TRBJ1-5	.	TGTGCCAAATCTCCAGGGCAGCCCCAGCATTTT	CAKSPGQPQHF
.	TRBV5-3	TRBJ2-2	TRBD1	TGTGCCAGAAGCACATACCGGACAGGGCCCGTAAGCACCGGGGAGATGTTTTTT	CARSTYRTGPVSTGEMFF
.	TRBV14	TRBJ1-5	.	TGTGCCAGCAGCCAAGGGTATCAGCCCCAGCATTTT	CASSQGYQPQHF
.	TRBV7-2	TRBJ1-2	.	TGTGCCAGCAGCCCCGGATTTTATTACTATGGCTACACCTTC	CASSPGFYYYGYTF
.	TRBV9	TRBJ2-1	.	TGTGCCAGCAGCGAGGCCCTTCGGGGGACAGAATACAATGAGCAGTTCTTC	CASSEALRGTEYNEQFF
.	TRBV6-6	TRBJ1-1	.	TGTGCCAGCAGTTACTCGGCTGATCACACTGAAGCTTTCTTT	CASSYSADHTEAFF
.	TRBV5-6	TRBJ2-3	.	TGTGCCAGCAGCTTGGTTTCAGGGTCAGGCACAGATACGCAGTATTTT	CASSLVSGSGTDTQYF
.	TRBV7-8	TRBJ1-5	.	TGTGCCAGCAGCTTAGCAATGATCGGTAGCAATCAGCCCCAGCATTTT	CASSLAMIGSNQPQHF
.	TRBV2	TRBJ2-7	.	TGTGCCAGCAGGGGGTTCCACTACGAGCAGTACTTC	CASRGFHYEQYF
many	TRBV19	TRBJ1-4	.	TGTGCCAGTATTAAAAATGAAAAACTGTTTTTT	CASIKNEKLFF
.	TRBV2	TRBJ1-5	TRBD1	TGTGCCAGCAGGTCCGACAGGGCTCGCAATCAGCCCCAGCATTTT	CASRSDRARNQPQHF
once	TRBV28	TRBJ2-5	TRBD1	TGTGCCAGCAGTTTTGTTCTGGGACAGAAATTGGCGACCCAGTACTTC	CASSFVLGQKLATQYF
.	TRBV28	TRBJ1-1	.	TGTGCCAGCAGTATTCGGCACGGAATGAACACTGAAGCTTTCTTT	CASSIRHGMNTEAFF
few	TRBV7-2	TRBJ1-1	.	TGTGCCAGCAGCTCCGTATGGGGGGGCACTGAAGCTTTCTTT	CASSSVWGGTEAFF
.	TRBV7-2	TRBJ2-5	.	TGTGCCAGCAGCTTAGGCGCAGGGGTGGAGACCCAGTACTTC	CASSLGAGVETQYF
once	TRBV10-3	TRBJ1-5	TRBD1	TGTGCCATCGGCGGGACAGACTTCAATCAGCCCCAGCATTTT	CAIGGTDFNQPQHF
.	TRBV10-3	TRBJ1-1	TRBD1	TGTGCCATCAGGAGCGGGGACAGGGGTAACACTGAAGCTTTCTTT	CAIRSGDRGNTEAFF
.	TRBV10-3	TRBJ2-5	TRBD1	TGTGCCATCAGTGAGTCGGGGAACAGGGGGCGCAGGGAGACCCAGTACTTC	CAISESGNRGRRETQYF
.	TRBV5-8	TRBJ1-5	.	TGTGCCAGCAGCCCGGACGTTTACAGTTATAGCAATCAGCCCCAGCATTTT	CASSPDVYSYSNQPQHF
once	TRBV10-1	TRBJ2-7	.	TGCGCCGGCAGGCCCACAGGGAGCTCCTACGAGCAGTACTTC	CAGRPTGSSYEQYF
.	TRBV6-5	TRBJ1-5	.	TGTGCCAGCAGTTACTCGACCAGGGGTCAGCCCCAGCATTTT	CASSYSTRGQPQHF
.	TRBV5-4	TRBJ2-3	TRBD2	TGTGCCAGCAGCGCGATGACTAGCGGGAGCACAGATACGCAGTATTTT	CASSAMTSGSTDTQYF
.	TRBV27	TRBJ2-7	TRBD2	TGTGCCAGCAGGAGACTAGCGGGAGCTGGTGAGCAGTACTTC	CASRRLAGAGEQYF
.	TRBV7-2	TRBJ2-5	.	TGTGCCAGCAGCTTAGGTCCAGGGCCCCAAGAGACCCAGTACTTC	CASSLGPGPQETQYF
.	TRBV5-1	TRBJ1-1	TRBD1	TGCGCCAGCAGCACCGGACAGGGGAACACTGAAGCTTTCTTT	CASSTGQGNTEAFF
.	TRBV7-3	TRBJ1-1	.	TGTGCCAGCAGCTACGATTTGAACACTGAAGCTTTCTTT	CASSYDLNTEAFF
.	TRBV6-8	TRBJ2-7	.	TGTGCCAGCACCGTCGGCCTGGGCCTCTACGAGCAGTACTTC	CASTVGLGLYEQYF